This T cell receptor (beta chain) emerged from a study of T cells in Graves' hyperthyroidism and ophthalmopathy. TCR beta CDR3 sequences were amplified from RNA transcripts. First-round RT-PCR of the TCR CDR3 relied on the HTBI primer set. A single record per CDR3 protein comes from TCRdb applying MiXCR to the multiplex PCR reads. The table shows about 840,000 distinct CDR3 sequences, with roughly 40% occurring only once. This clonotype was counted at least ten times. V lost 3 bases and J 2 bases, leaving 6 bases between the germline ends. CDR1 is KGHDR and CDR2 is SFDVKD in the germline V gene. The CDR3 spans 13 residues. Any patient presenting with uncontrolled infection, other autoimmune disease, pregnancy or lactation was left out.

This receptor was identified in a man between 18 and 35 years old with Graves' hyperthyroidism. The sequenced sample consisted of blood. The chain uses TRBV24-1 and TRBJ1-1; D is unclear. CDR3 DNA: TGTGCCACCAGTGATCCCGCCAACACTGAAGCTTTCTTT. Its protein product is CATSDPANTEAFF.